One sample yielded the 13 T cell receptor beta chains listed below, sequenced in a study of blood T cell repertoires in COVID-19. Repertoires were generated with immunoSEQ multiplex PCR, while TCRdb's copy carries only in-frame clones and drops some. The sample lists about 200,000 clones; around 84% were seen once. Sequencing was done on a sample of peripheral blood. The receptor set was obtained from a man in his fifties or sixties with active or convalescent COVID-19.

V gene TRBV3-1 (or the pseudogene TRBV3-2) combines with J gene TRBJ2-3; D is uncertain. Per germline, CDR1 LGHDT and CDR2 YNNKEL (reference sequence). This CDR3 has 15 residues. The V gene lost 1 base and the J gene lost 0 bases, with 8 bases spanning the gap. This chain's CDR3 is CASSQVPRSTDTQYF. CDR3 DNA: TGTGCCAGCAGCCAAGTCCCGAGGAGCACAGATACGCAGTATTTT.

The chain joins TRBV25-1 to TRBJ1-3; possible D gene TRBD1, 6 bases. Germline V gene lookup returns CDR1 MGHDK and CDR2 SYGVNS. The V end was cut by 6 bases, the J end by 4 bases, with 13 bases between. The CDR3 extends over 14 amino acids. In nucleotides, the CDR3 is TGTGCCAGCAGGGACAGACAGCTAGGAAACACCATATATTTT. Protein product: CASRDRQLGNTIYF.

The rearrangement uses TRBV28 and TRBJ2-7; 10 nucleotides line up with TRBD1. The germline gives CDR1 MDHEN, CDR2 SYDVKM. Trimming took 7 bases from V and 2 from J; bases not matched to a gene: 8. The CDR3 is made up of 15 amino acids. The CDR3 nucleotides are TGTGCCAGCAATCCCCCGGGACAGGGGACCTACGAGCAGTACTTC. This sequence encodes CASNPPGQGTYEQYF.

The chain recombines TRBV7-9 with TRBJ1-6, with 8 bases that match TRBD1. In germline, CDR1 is SEHNR, CDR2 FQNEAQ (reference sequence). After removal of 0 bases from V and 9 bases from J, the junction contained 7 bases not matched to a gene. This CDR3 region has 16 residues. The CDR3 region has the DNA TGTGCCAGCAGCTTAGCGGGCAGGGGGCAGTTTTCACCCCTCCACTTT. Translated: CASSLAGRGQFSPLHF.

This clone was picked up a small number of times. The gene calls are TRBV7-9 and TRBJ2-7, with TRBD1 matching over 8 bases. With 3 bases clipped from V and 4 bases from J, the junction kept 8 bases outside the gene matches. Germline V gene data show CDR1 as SEHNR and CDR2 as FQNEAQ (reference sequence). This CDR3 has 15 amino acids. The CDR3 reads CASSLGRGRWYEQYF. Here the CDR3 DNA reads TGTGCCAGCAGCTTGGGCAGGGGGCGCTGGTACGAGCAGTACTTC.

V gene TRBV7-3 combines with J gene TRBJ2-1, with a possible D match to TRBD2 (7 bases). Trimming cost V 10 bases and J 9 bases, with 28 bases left between them. Germline V CDR1 and CDR2: SGHTA, FQGTGA. This CDR3 has 16 amino acids. The CDR3 spells CATEFQGREVDAEQFF. The CDR3 DNA is TGTGCCACCGAATTTCAGGGGAGGGAGGTCGATGCTGAGCAGTTCTTC. The entire variable domain, with the rest obtained from reference TRBV7-3 and TRBJ2-1, is as follows: GAGVSQTPSNKVTEKGKYVELRCDPISGHTALYWYRQSLGQGPEFLIYFQGTGAADDSGLPNDRFFAVRPEGSVSTLKIQRTERGDSAVYLCATEFQGREVDAEQFFGPGTRLTVL.

The CDR3 sequence: CASSLKRGLAGEDRTQYF. The DNA for the CDR3 is TGCGCCAGCAGCTTGAAACGTGGACTAGCGGGAGAAGACCGGACCCAGTACTTC. The rearrangement links TRBV5-1 to TRBJ2-5, with 13 bases that match TRBD2. V was clipped by 1 base and J by 7 bases; unmatched bases: 13. Germline CDR1 reads SGHRS; CDR2 reads YFSETQ. The CDR3 contains 18 residues.

This clone occurred once. This chain uses TRBV27 with TRBJ2-1, with 10 bases aligning to TRBD1. The CDR3 has 14 residues. The germline V gene encodes CDR1 MNHEY and CDR2 SMNVEV (reference sequence). V lost 7 bases, J lost 6 bases, and 6 bases stayed unmatched. CDR3 residues: CASNRQGAINEQFF. CDR3 in DNA: TGTGCCAGCAACCGACAGGGGGCGATCAATGAGCAGTTCTTC.

The rearrangement uses TRBV28 and TRBJ1-4; 9 bases align to TRBD1. Germline CDR1 is MDHEN and CDR2 is SYDVKM. After removal of 5 bases from V and 8 bases from J, the junction contained 9 bases not matched to a gene. This CDR3 has 15 residues. The CDR3 sequence: CASSIRTGAGEKLFF. For the CDR3, the DNA is TGTGCCAGCAGTATCCGGACAGGGGCGGGAGAAAAACTGTTTTTT.

This clone was seen just once. The CDR3 spells CASSLEGGASGRATDTQYF. CDR3 in DNA: TGTGCCAGCAGCTTAGAGGGGGGTGCTAGCGGGAGGGCCACAGATACGCAGTATTTT. The chain carries TRBV11-2 and TRBJ2-3; 12 nucleotides match TRBD2. V lost 0 bases and J lost 2; bases outside the gene matches: 9. The germline V gene encodes CDR1 SGHAT and CDR2 FQNNGV. The CDR3 is 19 residues long.

V usage is TRBV19 and J usage is TRBJ2-6; the match to TRBD1 covers 7 bases. The CDR3 sequence is 17 residues long. J lost 3 bases, V lost 8 bases, and 13 bases had no gene match. Germline-derived CDR1 and CDR2 are LNHDA and SQIVND (reference sequence). Here the CDR3 reads CASRRQGNWGGANVLTF. In DNA, the CDR3 is TGTGCCAGTCGGAGACAGGGAAATTGGGGTGGGGCCAACGTCCTGACTTTC.

The chain is built from TRBV6-5 and TRBJ2-7, with a tentative D call TRBD1 (6 bases). This CDR3 region has 14 residues. Germline lookup yields CDR1 MNHEY and CDR2 SVGAGI. The V and J ends lost 6 bases and 4 bases respectively, with 16 bases between them. The CDR3 DNA follows: TGTGCCAGCAGATACGGCCAGGGGCTTTACGAGCAGTACGTC. Its translation is CASRYGQGLYEQYV.

This chain connects TRBV5-1 to TRBJ2-6; 10 bases are shared with TRBD2. Germline CDR1 and CDR2: SGHRS and YFSETQ. The CDR3 sequence is 18 residues long. J lost 1 base, V lost 0 bases, and 4 bases had no gene match. The CDR3 region has the DNA TGCGCCAGCAGCTTGGGCGGACTAGCGGAGTCTGGGGCCAACGTCCTGACTTTC. Its protein product is CASSLGGLAESGANVLTF.